These 15 T cell receptor beta chains share one sample of origin, sequenced in a study of shared clonotypes between healthy human individuals. CD45RO-negative, CCR7-selected cells formed the naive CD8 fraction, which excluded terminally differentiated effector memory CD45RA+ cells. The assay was immunoSEQ multiplex PCR, and TCRdb's table has in-frame clones only and misses some. The table records 1.5 million to 2.5 million clones, about 95% of them present only once. Material for sequencing was naive CD8+ T cells sorted from blood. All receptors come from a young man in good health.

The chain uses TRBV10-3 and TRBJ2-1; 13 bases line up with TRBD2. The germline V gene encodes CDR1 ENHRY and CDR2 SYGVKD. V was pared by 6 bases and J by 1 base, with 6 bases of the junction left unmatched. The CDR3 covers 17 residues. Written as DNA, the CDR3 is TGTGCCATCAGAAGGACTAGCGGGAGTGAATCCTACAATGAGCAGTTCTTC. Translated, it gives CAIRRTSGSESYNEQFF.

This chain joins TRBV30 and TRBJ1-5; D may be TRBD1 (6 bases). The V end was cut by 1 base, the J end by 5 bases, with 12 bases between. The CDR3 spans 14 residues. CDR1 and CDR2 from the germline V gene are GTSNPN and SVGIG (reference sequence). The CDR3 coding sequence is TGTGCCTGGAGTGAGGGGGGGGCTTATCAGCCCCAGCATTTT. Translation gives CAWSEGGAYQPQHF.

The chain carries TRBV6-5 and TRBJ1-1, with TRBD1 matching over 7 bases. Losses at the gene ends were 6 bases for V and 4 bases for J; bases not matched to a gene: 5. CDR3 length: 13 residues. CDR1 is MNHEY and CDR2 is SVGAGI in the germline V gene. The CDR3 DNA is TGTGCCAGCAGGGAGGGGGCTGGCACTGAAGCTTTCTTT. Protein sequence: CASREGAGTEAFF.

The chain recombines TRBV9 with TRBJ2-1; TRBD2 aligns across 7 bases. Germline V gene lookup returns CDR1 SGDLS and CDR2 YYNGEE. The CDR3 runs to 16 residues. The V gene end was trimmed by 3 bases and the J gene end by 4 bases; junction bases not matched to a gene: 10. CDR3 sequence (DNA): TGTGCCAGCAGCGGAACTAGCGCTACCCCTTACAATGAGCAGTTCTTC. Its translation: CASSGTSATPYNEQFF.

V is TRBV11-2 and J is TRBJ2-7; 7 bases line up with TRBD1. The CDR3 contains 14 residues. Germline V gives CDR1 SGHAT, CDR2 FQNNGV. V shed 3 bases, J shed 3 bases, and the junction held 5 bases outside the gene matches. The CDR3 nucleotides are TGTGCCAGCAGCTTGGGACAGACGGTCTACGAGCAGTACTTC. Encoded protein: CASSLGQTVYEQYF.

This chain connects TRBV27 to TRBJ1-5, with 11 bases matching TRBD1. The CDR3 totals 18 residues. Germline loops: CDR1 MNHEY, CDR2 SMNVEV (reference sequence). J lost 0 bases, V lost 6 bases, and 10 bases had no gene match. CDR3 sequence: CASRTGTGGIYSNQPQHF. The DNA for the CDR3 is TGTGCCAGCAGAACCGGGACAGGGGGTATTTATAGCAATCAGCCCCAGCATTTT.

CDR3 loop: CARVTDTREAPLHF. The CDR3 bases are TGTGCCAGAGTCACGGACACCCGAGAGGCACCCCTCCACTTT. The V and J genes are TRBV2 and TRBJ1-6; D is perhaps TRBD1 (5 bases). The CDR3 length is 14 residues. The germline V gene has CDR1 SNHLY and CDR2 FYNNEI. Trimming shortened V by 9 bases and J by 11 bases, and 20 bases separated the two germline ends.

This clone was counted a few times. This chain uses TRBV5-5 with TRBJ1-2; D remains unclear. CDR1 and CDR2 (germline): SGHKS, YYEKEE (reference sequence). The germline V and J ends were trimmed by 0 bases and 6 bases, with 3 bases remaining between them. This CDR3 has 11 amino acids. The CDR3 nucleotides are TGTGCCAGCAGCTTGGATCATGGCTACACCTTC. It is translated as CASSLDHGYTF.

V and J are TRBV9 and TRBJ2-3; 9 positions match TRBD2. The ends lost 0 bases at V and 4 bases at J; junction bases unmatched: 6. This CDR3 is 16 amino acids long. Germline V gene sequence: CDR1 SGDLS, CDR2 YYNGEE. The chain's CDR3 is CASSVDQREVSDTQYF. In DNA, the CDR3 is TGTGCCAGCAGCGTAGATCAGCGGGAGGTATCAGATACGCAGTATTTT.

The genes are TRBV6-5 and TRBJ2-2, with TRBD2 matching 10 bases. The CDR3 loop spans 15 amino acids. Germline-derived CDR1 and CDR2 are MNHEY and SVGAGI. With V trimmed by 4 bases and J by 4 bases, 3 bases remained unmatched. CDR3 coding DNA: TGTGCCAGCAGTTTGACTAGCGGGCGCACCGGGGAGCTGTTTTTT. Residues: CASSLTSGRTGELFF.

As concerns this clone: Germline is not matched at one junction end, which may reflect a read error. The chain has TRBV7-9 and TRBJ2-5; the D call may be TRBD1 or TRBD2 (7 bases each). Per the germline V gene, CDR1 is SEHNR and CDR2 is FQNEAQ (reference sequence). The CDR3 loop spans 16 amino acids. The CDR3 region has the DNA TGTGCCAGCAGCCTAGCGGCAGGGGGGCCTTCGGAGACCCAGTACTTC. It codes for CASSLAAGGPSETQYF.

The chain is built from TRBV5-8 and TRBJ1-4, with a possible D match to TRBD1 (5 bases). Germline V lookup: CDR1 SGHTS, CDR2 YDEGEE. The CDR3 covers 15 residues. V lost 3 bases and J 0 bases, leaving 9 bases between the germline ends. The CDR3 coding sequence is TGTGCCAGCAGCTGGGACGGACCAACTAATGAAAAACTGTTTTTT. Its protein is CASSWDGPTNEKLFF.

The rearrangement uses TRBV2 and TRBJ2-3, with TRBD1 identical over 9 bases. The junction had 4 bases not matched to a gene; V was cut back by 9 bases and J by 3 bases. CDR1 and CDR2 (germline): SNHLY, FYNNEI. The CDR3 covers 13 residues. The CDR3 DNA reads TGTGCCAGTGGGGACAGGGCTACAGATACGCAGTATTTT. Its protein is CASGDRATDTQYF.

This sequence joins TRBV30 and TRBJ2-1; TRBD1 agrees at 7 bases. Germline-derived CDR1 and CDR2 are GTSNPN and SVGIG (reference sequence). The CDR3 has 15 amino acids. With 5 bases clipped from V and 1 base from J, the junction kept 8 bases outside the gene matches. In DNA form, the CDR3 reads TGTGCCTGGTCCCTGGAGACAGGGTCCTACAATGAGCAGTTCTTC. Its translation is CAWSLETGSYNEQFF.

The V gene is TRBV27, the J gene TRBJ2-7, with unresolved D. CDR1 and CDR2 (germline): MNHEY, SMNVEV (reference sequence). Trimming pared 3 bases from V and 6 bases from J, leaving 12 bases between. The CDR3 is 13 residues long. Here the CDR3 DNA reads TGTGCCAGCAGTTTGACCCCCATGGGCGAGCAGTACTTC. Its protein is CASSLTPMGEQYF.